The sequence of this T cell receptor (beta chain) was determined in a study of T cell repertoires in aging, cancer and after chemotherapy (dated by TCRdb to about 2019). In terms of the full investigation: Six donor age groups were covered, ranging from 30 or younger up to 70 or older, and each group contained at least three individuals. Alongside 95 to 100 healthy donors serving as a reference group, the cohort included some 210 cancer patients, of whom 90 to 94 had hematological cancers and 124 had solid cancers. Peripheral blood TCR beta repertoires from healthy donors and cancer patients were profiled to examine immunoaging and T cell reconstitution after chemotherapy. Control TCR repertoires from healthy donors were recorded over several months to years, and clear clonal overlap was observed across re-sampling. In total, the full dataset held about 8.8 million TCR reads.

Using a mixed TRB-A/B primer pool, multiplex touch-down PCR amplified rearranged TRB sequences covering the V, D and J segments. Two consecutive PCR reactions with Phusion HS II polymerase added Illumina adapters and sample indices to the amplicons. Amplicons were gel-purified with the NucleoSpin Gel and PCR Clean-up kit, then checked with Qubit and an Agilent 2100 Bioanalyzer. Sequencing of the libraries was done on an Illumina MiSeq with paired-end, single-indexed 600-cycle runs. The authors processed their data as follows. TRB sequences were processed with MiXCR versions 2.12 and 3.0.5. Each unique CDR3 nucleotide sequence was treated as one clone, and only productive sequences with two or more reads were kept. Repertoire metrics included Shannon diversity, evenness, clonality (one minus evenness), and alpha-parameterized diversity profiles from alpha 0 to 5. Generation probabilities of clones in paired pre- and post-chemotherapy samples were computed with the IGoR algorithm. TCRdb itself trimmed the public reads at Q25 with fastp, ran MiXCR and retained productive beta chains. Here each entry gathers all rows of one CDR3 protein and keeps the most common genes and DNA. The V and J calls and clone size are TCRdb's, not the authors'. Counted in this sample were 10,000 to 15,000 distinct CDR3 sequences; 35% of them appeared once. Under 7% of the sample lies in the top ten.

What the research found in general, with its limitations: Significantly lower blood TCR diversity and higher clonality were observed in untreated patients with hematological or solid cancers than in age-matched healthy donors. In both cancer cohorts, the median generation probability rose over the chemotherapy interval, which suggests that the repertoire was reconstituted through rebound thymic output. According to the authors, the repertoire data do not allow conclusions to be drawn about immunological memory after chemotherapy. Declining TCR diversity with age in healthy donors was mainly explained by loss of richness; in cancer patients, loss of evenness also contributed.

A word on this clonotype: No cognate antigen has been identified for it. Per-base qualities were not stored, and no clone one base away is much larger.

The CDR3 sequence holds 14 residues, the cysteine and phenylalanine included. Just the 42-base CDR3 DNA is kept, in frame starting at base 1. V trim: 3 bases; J trim: 5 bases; unmatched bases: 6. The germline V gene sets CDR1 to KGHSH and CDR2 to LQKENI. TCR beta rearrangements were amplified from genomic DNA extracted from peripheral blood rather than from sorted cells or RNA. Sequencing used blood. This TCR was recovered from a human donor in good health. The donor label of this sample is uncertain. Recombination connected TRBV18 to TRBJ1-1; TRBD1 aligns with 7 central bases. The base sequence is TGTGCCAGCTCACCTCAGGGGGGGAGGACTGAAGCTTTCTTT. This translates into CASSPQGGRTEAFF.